This T cell receptor (beta chain) came from a study of T cell repertoires in cytomegalovirus infection. The germline CDR1 and CDR2 sequences are LNHDA and SQIVND (reference sequence). This CDR3 has 15 residues. V lost 5 bases and J 0 bases, leaving 13 bases between the germline ends. MiXCR, applied by TCRdb to the reads, yields one record per CDR3 protein. This repertoire shows nearly 650,000 distinct CDR3 sequences, roughly a quarter found once; its top ten account for approximately 8.2%. The chain is built from TRBV19 and TRBJ1-1; no definite D call. The sequence was collected from a human donor in good health (CMV status not recorded). Some clones in this sample may be carry-over from other donors' samples. The material sequenced was CD8+ T cells from PBMCs. CDR3 nucleotide sequence: TGTGCCAGTAGTGGTCCCATTAGGGTGAACACTGAAGCTTTCTTT. This sequence encodes CASSGPIRVNTEAFF.